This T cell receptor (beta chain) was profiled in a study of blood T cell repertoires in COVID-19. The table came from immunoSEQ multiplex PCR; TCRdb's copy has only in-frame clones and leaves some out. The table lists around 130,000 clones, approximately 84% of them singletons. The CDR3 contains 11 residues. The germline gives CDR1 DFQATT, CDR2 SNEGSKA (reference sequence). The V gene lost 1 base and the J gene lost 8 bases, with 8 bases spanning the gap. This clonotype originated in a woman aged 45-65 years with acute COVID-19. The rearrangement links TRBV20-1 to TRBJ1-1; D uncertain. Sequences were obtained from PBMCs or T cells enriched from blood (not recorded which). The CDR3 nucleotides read TGCAGTGCTAGAGTCATGACAGAAGCTTTCTTT. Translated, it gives CSARVMTEAFF.